Presented here are 23 T cell receptor beta chains from one specimen sequenced in a study of T cell repertoires in cytomegalovirus infection. Using its own MiXCR run on the reads, TCRdb lists one record per CDR3 protein. This sample has a few hundred thousand distinct CDR3 sequences; 34% occur once, and the top ten carry approximately 13%. Their recognized antigens are unknown. The starting material was cultured PBMCs, obtained from culture after CMV antigen stimulation. These receptors were obtained from a human donor in good health (CMV status not recorded). Some clones in this sample may be carry-over from other donors' samples.

The chain uses TRBV20-1 and TRBJ2-1; 12 bases line up with TRBD2. The CDR3 contains 15 residues. Germline-derived CDR1 and CDR2 are DFQATT and SNEGSKA (reference sequence). The trim removed 3 bases at V and 3 bases at J, leaving 3 bases unmatched. The CDR3 DNA sequence: TGCAGTGCTAGTCCTAGCGGGAGGGGCTACAATGAGCAGTTCTTC. Its translation is CSASPSGRGYNEQFF.

The chain links TRBV28 to TRBJ2-1; TRBD2 agrees at 7 bases. Germline V gene lookup returns CDR1 MDHEN and CDR2 SYDVKM. This CDR3 is 15 amino acids long. V shed 5 bases, J shed 6 bases, and the junction held 10 bases outside the gene matches. CDR3 protein: CASSENGRPGNEQFF. The CDR3 DNA sequence: TGTGCCAGCAGTGAGAACGGGAGGCCGGGCAATGAGCAGTTCTTC.

This clonotype was recorded a few times. The rearrangement links TRBV27 to TRBJ2-3, with 9 positions matching TRBD2. V dropped 6 bases and J dropped 4; count of bases not matched to a gene: 8. From germline, CDR1 is MNHEY and CDR2 SMNVEV (reference sequence). The CDR3 consists of 15 residues. DNA of the CDR3: TGTGCCAGCAGCACTAGCGGGTGGGGGTCAGATACGCAGTATTTT. Its protein product is CASSTSGWGSDTQYF.

In its sample, this clonotype was seen a few times. V and J are TRBV7-2 and TRBJ2-3, with D possibly being TRBD2 (6 bases). This CDR3 has 20 residues. Trimming left V 1 base short and J 2 bases short, with 25 bases between. Germline V lookup: CDR1 SGHTA, CDR2 FQGNSA. The CDR3 bases are TGTGCCAGCAGCTTAGTAGGGCCCCACCAGTTGCGGGGAAACACAGATACGCAGTATTTT. Encoded protein: CASSLVGPHQLRGNTDTQYF.

CDR3 in amino acids: CASSVGDSPVYEQYF. The DNA for the CDR3 is TGTGCCAGCAGCGTAGGGGACAGCCCTGTATACGAGCAGTACTTC. The chain links TRBV9 to TRBJ2-7; 7 nucleotides line up with TRBD1. CDR1 is SGDLS and CDR2 is YYNGEE in the germline V gene. This CDR3 region has 15 residues. V lost 0 bases and J lost 4; bases outside the gene matches: 7.

A few counts support this clonotype. The rearrangement links TRBV27 to TRBJ2-1, with 12 bases matching TRBD2. CDR1 is MNHEY, CDR2 SMNVEV, per germline (reference sequence). The V gene end was trimmed by 3 bases and the J gene end by 6 bases; junction bases not matched to a gene: 3. The CDR3 sequence is 15 residues long. As DNA, the CDR3 is TGTGCCAGCAGTTTTCGGGGACTAGCGGGCAATGAGCAGTTCTTC. This encodes CASSFRGLAGNEQFF.

This chain joins TRBV4-2 and TRBJ2-7, with 8 bases lining up with TRBD2. This CDR3 comprises 17 residues. V shed 5 bases, J shed 0 bases, and the junction held 12 bases outside the gene matches. The germline V gene has CDR1 LGHNA and CDR2 YNFKEQ. DNA for the CDR3: TGTGCCAGCAGCTCGCAGATCAGAGCGGGAGACTCCTACGAGCAGTACTTC. It codes for CASSSQIRAGDSYEQYF.

This clonotype was observed a few times. V gene TRBV28 combines with J gene TRBJ1-4, with D possibly matching TRBD1 (6 bases). Germline V lookup: CDR1 MDHEN, CDR2 SYDVKM. V lost 2 bases and J 6 bases, leaving 13 bases between the germline ends. This CDR3 is built from 15 residues. For the CDR3, the DNA is TGTGCCAGCAGTTTAGGAAGGGGGGTTTATGAAAAACTGTTTTTT. It encodes CASSLGRGVYEKLFF.

This clonotype was observed at least ten times. The genes are TRBV11-3 and TRBJ2-1, with 9 bases aligning to TRBD1. The CDR3 totals 15 residues. Looked up from germline, CDR1 is SGHNT and CDR2 is YENEEA. V shed 1 base, J shed 7 bases, and the junction held 5 bases outside the gene matches. For the CDR3, the DNA is TGTGCCAGCAGCTTAGCCGGGACAGGGTCAAATGAGCAGTTCTTC. It encodes CASSLAGTGSNEQFF.

The chain recombines TRBV6-2 or TRBV6-3 with TRBJ2-1, with 8 nucleotides matching TRBD2. Unmatched junction bases numbered 6, after V lost 6 bases and J lost 5 bases. The CDR3 is made up of 14 amino acids. In germline, CDR1 is MNHEY, CDR2 SVGEGT. The DNA of the CDR3 is TGTGCCAGCAGCCCGGAGCGGGGGAACAATGAGCAGTTCTTC. Residues: CASSPERGNNEQFF.

The chain recombines TRBV18 with TRBJ1-2; no clear D. This CDR3 contains 15 residues. V lost 0 bases to trimming and J lost 3 bases, with 11 bases between them. CDR1 is KGHSH, CDR2 LQKENI, per germline. The CDR3 loop reads CASSPPNDGDYGYTF. The CDR3 DNA follows: TGTGCCAGCTCACCACCGAACGACGGAGACTATGGCTACACCTTC.

The chain has TRBV6-5 and TRBJ2-3; TRBD2 matches 12 bases. The CDR3 extends over 15 amino acids. The germline V gene encodes CDR1 MNHEY and CDR2 SVGAGI. Germline trimming cut 6 bases from V and 5 bases from J; bases unmatched to any gene: 6. CDR3 in DNA: TGTGCCAGCAGGCTAGCGGGAGGGCCGTTAGATACGCAGTATTTT. This codes for CASRLAGGPLDTQYF.

This clonotype was picked up a small number of times. The V gene is TRBV19, the J gene TRBJ2-5; the D is unclear. CDR1 is LNHDA, CDR2 SQIVND, per germline (reference sequence). The CDR3 totals 13 residues. Trimming removed 5 bases at V and 4 bases at J, with 11 bases between. CDR3 sequence (DNA): TGTGCCAGTAGTGTGGAGAAGCGAGAGACCCAGTACTTC. It codes for CASSVEKRETQYF.

This clonotype has at least ten counts. The chain combines TRBV7-9 with TRBJ2-1; tentatively, D is TRBD2 (6 bases). Looked up from germline, CDR1 is SEHNR and CDR2 is FQNEAQ (reference sequence). Trimming stripped 6 bases from V and 1 base from J, with 10 bases between. The CDR3 covers 14 residues. The CDR3: CASSWGLSYNEQFF. Written as DNA, the CDR3 is TGTGCCAGCAGTTGGGGACTTTCCTACAATGAGCAGTTCTTC. Full variable domain (missing parts from reference TRBV7-9 and TRBJ2-1): DTGVSQNPRHKITKRGQNVTFRCDPISEHNRLYWYRQTLGQGPEFLTYFQNEAQLEKSRLLSDRFSAERPKGSFSTLEIQRTEQGDSAMYLCASSWGLSYNEQFFGPGTRLTVL.

The chain recombines TRBV6-2 or TRBV6-3 with TRBJ2-3, with 8 positions matching TRBD1. Unmatched junction bases numbered 13, after V lost 5 bases and J lost 9 bases. Germline values: CDR1 MNHEY, CDR2 SVGEGT. The CDR3 covers 15 residues. In DNA form, the CDR3 reads TGTGCCAGCAGTCCCTCAGGGGGCAGAGGGGAAACGCAGTATTTT. Amino acid sequence: CASSPSGGRGETQYF.

Here the CDR3 reads CASSQDKGTEGNSPLHF. DNA for the CDR3: TGCGCCAGCAGCCAAGATAAGGGGACAGAGGGTAATTCACCCCTCCACTTT. The chain is built from TRBV4-1 and TRBJ1-6; TRBD1 matches at 7 bases. With V trimmed by 0 bases and J by 6 bases, 8 bases remained unmatched. The CDR3 length is 17 residues. Germline V gene data show CDR1 as MGHRA and CDR2 as YSYEKL.

A few counts support this clonotype. The chain uses TRBV6-2 or TRBV6-3 and TRBJ2-7, with TRBD2 as a possible D gene (6 bases). The germline gives CDR1 MNHEY, CDR2 SVGEGT. This CDR3 comprises 14 residues. The ends were cut back, 3 bases at V and 2 bases at J, with 11 bases in the middle. The CDR3 DNA follows: TGTGCCAGCAGTTATCCCGGGAGTACCTACGAGCAGTACTTC. Its translation: CASSYPGSTYEQYF.

The chain employs TRBV27 and TRBJ1-2, with 9 bases fitting TRBD1. The CDR3 loop spans 16 amino acids. Germline-derived CDR1 and CDR2 are MNHEY and SMNVEV (reference sequence). The trim removed 5 bases at V and 5 bases at J, leaving 12 bases unmatched. The CDR3 DNA reads TGTGCCAGCAGTCTAGGGACAGGGACCCGCCCTTATGGCTACACCTTC. It yields the protein CASSLGTGTRPYGYTF.

The J gene is TRBJ1-2, the V gene TRBV7-2; D call uncertain. V was pared by 0 bases and J by 6 bases, with 14 bases between. The CDR3 spans 15 residues. From germline, CDR1 is SGHTA and CDR2 FQGNSA. The CDR3 DNA follows: TGTGCCAGCAGCTTAGCCGTCCAGAAGTCAAATGGCTACACCTTC. This codes for CASSLAVQKSNGYTF.

V is TRBV12-3 or TRBV12-4 and J is TRBJ2-1; D is ambiguous. CDR3 length equals 12 residues. V was cut by 3 bases and J by 11 bases, with 11 bases left in between. CDR3 protein: CASSLSYSQQFF. CDR3 sequence (DNA): TGTGCCAGCAGTTTGAGCTATTCTCAGCAGTTCTTC.

CDR3 sequence (DNA): TGTGCCTGGGACCCCTTGGGACCCCCGCCAGATACGCAGTATTTT. This translates into CAWDPLGPPPDTQYF. This chain joins TRBV30 and TRBJ2-3, with D perhaps given as TRBD1 or TRBD2 (5 bases each). Trimming stripped 5 bases from V and 4 bases from J, with 19 bases between. This CDR3 has 15 amino acids. Germline values: CDR1 GTSNPN, CDR2 SVGIG (reference sequence). Using reference TRBV30 and TRBJ2-3 for the parts outside the CDR3, the full variable domain is SQTIHQWPATLVQPVGSPLSLECTVEGTSNPNLYWYRQAAGRGLQLLFYSVGIGQISSEVPQNLSASRPQDRQFILSSKKLLLSDSGFYLCAWDPLGPPPDTQYFGPGTRLTVL.

The chain employs TRBV19 and TRBJ2-5; no clear D gene. V dropped 3 bases and J dropped 5 bases, with 13 bases sitting between them. CDR1 and CDR2 (germline): LNHDA, SQIVND (reference sequence). The CDR3 is made up of 14 amino acids. The CDR3 loop is CASSMDGRRETQYF. Here the CDR3 DNA reads TGTGCCAGTAGTATGGACGGTCGCAGGGAGACCCAGTACTTC.

A few counts support this clonotype. DNA of the CDR3: TGTGCCAGCTCTTCGACAGGGTCTGATTCACCCCTCCACTTT. This translates into CASSSTGSDSPLHF. This sequence joins TRBV27 and TRBJ1-6; 7 bases fit TRBD1. This CDR3 is 14 amino acids long. Germline CDR1 and CDR2: MNHEY and SMNVEV (reference sequence). V shed 8 bases, J shed 8 bases, and the junction held 9 bases outside the gene matches.